This is a list of T cell receptor beta chains from one sample in a study of OX40 agonist ivuxolimab in advanced cancers. Assay used: immunoSEQ multiplex PCR; TCRdb lists only in-frame clones, some missing. The sample carries about 68,000 clones, 80% to 95% recorded once. Sequenced here: CD4+ or CD8+ T cells sorted from blood, sampled in a trial of the OX40 agonist ivuxolimab. The source is an adult with an advanced solid tumor such as melanoma, head and neck, liver or kidney cancer. CDR3s include the opening cysteine and the closing phenylalanine or tryptophan. A D gene is named only where the DNA matches it firmly. Size values are once, few and many counts, or a class for expanded clones, and some rows have none.

D	V	J	size	DNA	CDR3
-	TRBV18	TRBJ1-3	-	TGTGCCAGCTCACCAGTACAGGGAGCCGGAAACACCATATATTTT	CASSPVQGAGNTIYF
-	TRBV5-4	TRBJ1-1	-	TGTGCCAGCAGCAAACCAGGGGCCCAGAACACTGAAGCTTTCTTT	CASSKPGAQNTEAFF
TRBD1	TRBV19	TRBJ1-4	-	TGTGCCAGTAAAGTCAACAGGGGGCTTGAAAAACTGTTTTTT	CASKVNRGLEKLFF
-	TRBV5-1	TRBJ2-5	-	TGCGCCAGCAGCTTGGTTCTGGGGGAGACCCAGTACTTC	CASSLVLGETQYF
-	TRBV21-1	TRBJ1-1	once	TGTGCCAGCAGCAAGGGACAACCTATGAACACTGAAGCTTTCTTT	CASSKGQPMNTEAFF
-	TRBV21-1	TRBJ2-5	once	TGTGCCCCCCACCCCCCCGAGGCTCAAGAGACCCAGTACTTC	CAPHPPEAQETQYF
-	TRBV6-5	TRBJ2-5	-	TGTGCCAGCAGTCGGGGGTCCGGGACCCAGTACTTC	CASSRGSGTQYF
-	TRBV6-6	TRBJ1-5	once	TGTGCCAGCAGCTCCGATTATAGCAATCAGCCCCAGCATTTT	CASSSDYSNQPQHF
-	TRBV5-1	TRBJ2-2	-	TGCGCCAGCAGCTTGAAGGTGGAAACCGGGGAGCTGTTTTTT	CASSLKVETGELFF
-	TRBV5-6	TRBJ1-2	-	TGTGCCAGCAGCTCCGCGGCAGGACGGAACTATGGCTACACCTTC	CASSSAAGRNYGYTF
TRBD1	TRBV25-1	TRBJ2-7	-	TGTGCCAGCAGTGAATATAGGGGACAGGGGGCCAACGAGCAGTACTTC	CASSEYRGQGANEQYF
TRBD2	TRBV7-9	TRBJ2-1	-	TGTGCCAGCAGCTTAATCGGGGGGGCTAGTGAGCAGTTCTTC	CASSLIGGASEQFF